This entry lists 17 T cell receptor beta chains sequenced from one sample in a study of blood T cell repertoires in COVID-19 (dated by TCRdb to about 2020). Library preparation employed the immunoSEQ multiplex PCR assay. TCRdb limited this immuneACCESS table to in-frame rearrangements with V and J called. A share of clones is missing; checked studies link under half to unresolved V genes, and the rest is unexplained. For this sample the table gives roughly 200,000 clones, of which 80% to 90% were detected only once. The ten largest make up approximately 2.3% of the sample. Sequenced: PBMCs or T cells enriched from blood (not recorded which). The receptors stem from a woman aged 40 to 55 with acute COVID-19.

The chain is built from TRBV6-6 and TRBJ2-7; 9 bases match TRBD2. This CDR3 has 14 residues. V lost 8 bases to trimming and J lost 0 bases; unmatched junction nucleotides: 5. CDR1 is MNHNY, CDR2 SVGAGI, per germline (reference sequence). The CDR3 DNA is TGTGCCAGCCGCGGGGGGGTAAGCTCCTACGAGCAGTACTTC. Translating gives CASRGGVSSYEQYF.

Notes on this clone: The junction differs from germline at one of its ends, possibly a read error. The rearrangement joins TRBV24-1 to TRBJ1-1; D perhaps matches TRBD1 (5 bases). The germline CDR1 and CDR2 sequences are KGHDR and SFDVKD. The CDR3 length is 13 residues. CDR3 residues: CATRTEGNAEAFF. The CDR3 nucleotides read TGTGCCACCAGGACAGAAGGGAACGCTGAAGCTTTCTTT.

The CDR3: CASSLGLAPAYNEQFF. The CDR3 DNA is TGTGCCAGCAGCCTTGGACTGGCCCCCGCCTACAATGAGCAGTTCTTC. The genes are TRBV4-2 and TRBJ2-1; tentative D call: TRBD2 (5 bases). The CDR3 is 16 residues long. Trimming removed 4 bases from V and 2 bases from J, with 15 bases in between. Per germline, CDR1 LGHNA and CDR2 YNFKEQ.

This chain joins TRBV5-1 and TRBJ1-1; perhaps TRBD1 as D (5 bases). V lost 4 bases and J 3 bases, leaving 13 bases between the germline ends. CDR3 size: 14 residues. CDR1 is SGHRS, CDR2 YFSETQ, per germline. CDR3 nucleotide sequence: TGCGCCAGCAGCCCGGAAACAGGTCACACTGAAGCTTTCTTT. This sequence encodes CASSPETGHTEAFF.

This clone was seen just once. The V and J genes are TRBV7-6 and TRBJ2-2; TRBD1 matches 7 bases. CDR1 SGHVS and CDR2 FNYEAQ come from the germline V gene. The CDR3 spans 15 residues. J was trimmed by 3 bases and V by 6 bases; bases with no gene match: 7. Here the CDR3 DNA reads TGTGCCAGCAGAGACGGGACAGCCTACACCGGGGAGCTGTTTTTT. It translates to CASRDGTAYTGELFF. Complete variable domain (other parts from reference TRBV7-6 and TRBJ2-2): GAGVSQSPRYKVTKRGQDVALRCDPISGHVSLYWYRQALGQGPEFLTYFNYEAQQDKSGLPNDRFSAERPEGSISTLTIQRTEQRDSAMYRCASRDGTAYTGELFFGEGSRLTVL.

The V and J genes are TRBV7-9 and TRBJ1-2, with D unresolved. This CDR3 region has 14 residues. V was shortened by 4 bases and J by 4 bases, with 13 bases between the two germline ends. Germline CDR1 reads SEHNR; CDR2 reads FQNEAQ (reference sequence). Here the CDR3 DNA reads TGTGCCAGCAGCTCTCGGTCCGAGGGCTATGGCTACACCTTC. It translates to CASSSRSEGYGYTF. Complete variable domain (other parts from reference TRBV7-9 and TRBJ1-2): DTGVSQNPRHKITKRGQNVTFRCDPISEHNRLYWYRQTLGQGPEFLTYFQNEAQLEKSRLLSDRFSAERPKGSFSTLEIQRTEQGDSAMYLCASSSRSEGYGYTFGSGTRLTVV.

The rearrangement joins TRBV3-1 (or the pseudogene TRBV3-2) to TRBJ1-6; D is undetermined. CDR3 length: 13 amino acids. V was shortened by 5 bases and J by 8 bases, with 10 bases between the two germline ends. CDR1 and CDR2 from the germline V gene are LGHDT and YNNKEL (reference sequence). This CDR3 reads CASSTMADSPLHF. The CDR3 DNA reads TGTGCCAGCAGCACGATGGCGGATTCACCCCTCCACTTT.

This chain joins TRBV4-2 and TRBJ2-3, with TRBD2 identical over 10 bases. Germline loops: CDR1 LGHNA, CDR2 YNFKEQ. The CDR3 loop spans 14 amino acids. Trimming cost V 3 bases and J 3 bases; bases outside gene matches: 0. The DNA for the CDR3 is TGTGCCAGCAGCCAGACTAGCGGGACAGATACGCAGTATTTT. Its translation: CASSQTSGTDTQYF.

J is TRBJ2-7 and V is TRBV28; 7 bases are a match to TRBD1. In germline, CDR1 is MDHEN, CDR2 SYDVKM. With 5 bases clipped from V and 2 bases from J, the junction kept 6 bases outside the gene matches. The length of the CDR3 is 14 residues. The CDR3 is CASSPRGGTYEQYF. The CDR3 bases are TGTGCCAGCAGTCCTCGAGGGGGCACCTACGAGCAGTACTTC.

The chain recombines TRBV18 with TRBJ1-5; D gene uncertain. Germline V gene data show CDR1 as KGHSH and CDR2 as LQKENI. CDR3 length equals 13 residues. Trimming removed 6 bases at V and 10 bases at J, with 16 bases between. The CDR3 is CASSRGLSEPQHF. In DNA form, the CDR3 reads TGTGCCAGCTCTCGGGGTCTGAGCGAACCCCAGCATTTT.

V usage is TRBV28 and J usage is TRBJ2-7, with a possible D match to TRBD2 (5 bases). Trimming left V 11 bases short and J 2 bases short, with 19 bases between. CDR3 length equals 14 residues. The germline gives CDR1 MDHEN, CDR2 SYDVKM. CDR3 nucleotides: TGTGCCGGGCCCTCGGACGGACTTCCCTACGAGCAGTACTTC. Translated, it gives CAGPSDGLPYEQYF.

This chain joins TRBV9 and TRBJ2-2; D is ambiguous. This CDR3 is built from 13 residues. Trimming removed 2 bases at V and 4 bases at J, with 6 bases between. The germline CDR1 and CDR2 sequences are SGDLS and YYNGEE. CDR3 in amino acids: CASSVRSTGELFF. The CDR3 coding sequence is TGTGCCAGCAGCGTCCGGAGCACCGGGGAGCTGTTTTTT.

J is TRBJ2-1 and V is TRBV7-8; 7 bases map to TRBD2. The CDR3 is 15 residues long. Losses at the gene ends were 5 bases for V and 4 bases for J; bases not matched to a gene: 8. Germline-derived CDR1 and CDR2 are SGHVS and FQNEAQ. The CDR3 protein is CASSRGDYLYNEQFF. For the CDR3, the DNA is TGTGCCAGCAGCCGAGGGGACTACCTTTACAATGAGCAGTTCTTC.

The chain couples TRBV5-1 to TRBJ2-7, with a possible D match to TRBD2 (5 bases). The CDR3 has 13 amino acids. Trimming stripped 2 bases from V and 6 bases from J, with 12 bases between. The germline CDR1 and CDR2 sequences are SGHRS and YFSETQ. The CDR3 loop reads CASSFASNAEQYF. The CDR3 DNA sequence: TGCGCCAGCAGCTTCGCTAGCAACGCCGAGCAGTACTTC.

The chain combines TRBV6-6 with TRBJ2-1, with 10 nucleotides matching TRBD2. This CDR3 has 18 residues. J was trimmed by 1 base and V by 5 bases; bases with no gene match: 11. Germline V gene sequence: CDR1 MNHNY, CDR2 SVGAGI (reference sequence). Written as DNA, the CDR3 is TGTGCCAGCAGTCCAGCCTTCCGACTAGCGGGTTCCTACAATGAGCAGTTCTTC. It is translated as CASSPAFRLAGSYNEQFF.

The genes are TRBV5-1 and TRBJ2-2; D uncertain. Germline CDR1 reads SGHRS; CDR2 reads YFSETQ. V shed 4 bases and J shed 2 bases, with 9 bases lying between them. CDR3 length: 14 residues. In DNA, the CDR3 is TGCGCCAGCAGCACTATGGGTAACACCGGGGAGCTGTTTTTT. It specifies CASSTMGNTGELFF.

The chain links TRBV28 to TRBJ1-5, with D possibly being TRBD1 (6 bases). CDR3 length: 15 residues. Germline assignment: CDR1 MDHEN and CDR2 SYDVKM. The V end lost 3 bases, the J end lost 4 bases, and 13 bases lay between the germline ends. The CDR3 nucleotides are TGTGCCAGCAGTTTGCTGCGAGGGGGTAATCAGCCCCAGCATTTT. It translates to CASSLLRGGNQPQHF.